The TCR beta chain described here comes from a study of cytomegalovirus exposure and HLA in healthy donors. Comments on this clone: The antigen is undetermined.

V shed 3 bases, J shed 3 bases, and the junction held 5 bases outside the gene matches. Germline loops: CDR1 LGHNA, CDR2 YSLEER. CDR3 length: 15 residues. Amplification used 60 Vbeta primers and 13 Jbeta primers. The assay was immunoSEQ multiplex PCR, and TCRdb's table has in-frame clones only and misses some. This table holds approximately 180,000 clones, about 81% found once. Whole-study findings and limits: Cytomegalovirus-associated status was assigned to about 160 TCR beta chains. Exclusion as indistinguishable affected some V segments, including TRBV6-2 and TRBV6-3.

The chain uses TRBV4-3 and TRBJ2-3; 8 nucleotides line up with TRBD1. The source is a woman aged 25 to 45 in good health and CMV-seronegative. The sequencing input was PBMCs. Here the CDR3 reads CASSHQRTGTDTQYF. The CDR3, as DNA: TGCGCCAGCAGCCATCAAAGGACAGGGACAGATACGCAGTATTTT.